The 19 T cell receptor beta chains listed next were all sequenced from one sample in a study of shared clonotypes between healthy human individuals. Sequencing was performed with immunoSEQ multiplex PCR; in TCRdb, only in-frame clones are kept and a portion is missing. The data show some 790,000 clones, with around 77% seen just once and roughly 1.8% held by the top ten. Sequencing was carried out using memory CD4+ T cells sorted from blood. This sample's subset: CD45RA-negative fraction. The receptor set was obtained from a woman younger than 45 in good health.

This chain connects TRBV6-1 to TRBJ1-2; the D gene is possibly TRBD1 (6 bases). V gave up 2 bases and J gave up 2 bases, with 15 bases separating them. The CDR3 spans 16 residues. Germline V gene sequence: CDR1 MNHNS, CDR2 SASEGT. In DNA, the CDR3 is TGTGCCAGCAGTGAAAGAGGGACACGGAACAACTATGGCTACACCTTC. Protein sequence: CASSERGTRNNYGYTF.

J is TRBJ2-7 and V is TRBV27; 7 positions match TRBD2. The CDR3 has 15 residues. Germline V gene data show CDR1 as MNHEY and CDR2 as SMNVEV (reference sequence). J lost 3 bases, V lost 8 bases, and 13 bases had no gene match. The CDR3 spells CASRYSPSGRYEQYF. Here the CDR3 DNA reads TGTGCCAGCCGTTACTCCCCTAGCGGACGCTACGAGCAGTACTTC.

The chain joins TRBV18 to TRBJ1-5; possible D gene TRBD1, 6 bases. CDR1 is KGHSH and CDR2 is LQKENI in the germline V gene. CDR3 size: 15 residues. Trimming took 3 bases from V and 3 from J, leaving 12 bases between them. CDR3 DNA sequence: TGTGCCAGCTCACCTACTACAGGGACCAATCAGCCCCAGCATTTT. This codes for CASSPTTGTNQPQHF.

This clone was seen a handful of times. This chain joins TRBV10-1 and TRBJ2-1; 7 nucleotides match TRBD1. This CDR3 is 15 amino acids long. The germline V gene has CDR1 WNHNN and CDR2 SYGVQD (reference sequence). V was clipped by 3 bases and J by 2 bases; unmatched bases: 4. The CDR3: CASSEGQEPYNEQFF. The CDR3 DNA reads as TGCGCCAGCAGTGAAGGACAGGAGCCCTACAATGAGCAGTTCTTC.

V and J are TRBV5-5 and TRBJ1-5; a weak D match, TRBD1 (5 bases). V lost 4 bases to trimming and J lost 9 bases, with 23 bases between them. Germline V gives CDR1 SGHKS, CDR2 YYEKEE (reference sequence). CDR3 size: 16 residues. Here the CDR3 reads CASSKYGAGLSGPQHF. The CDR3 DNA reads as TGTGCCAGCAGCAAGTACGGGGCAGGTTTGTCAGGGCCCCAGCATTTT.

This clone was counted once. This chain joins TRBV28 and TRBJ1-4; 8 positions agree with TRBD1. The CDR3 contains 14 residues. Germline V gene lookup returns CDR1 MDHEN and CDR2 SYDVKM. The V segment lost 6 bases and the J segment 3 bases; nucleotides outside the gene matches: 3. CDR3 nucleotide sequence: TGTGCCAGCAGCCTACAGGGGGCTAATGAAAAACTGTTTTTT. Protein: CASSLQGANEKLFF.

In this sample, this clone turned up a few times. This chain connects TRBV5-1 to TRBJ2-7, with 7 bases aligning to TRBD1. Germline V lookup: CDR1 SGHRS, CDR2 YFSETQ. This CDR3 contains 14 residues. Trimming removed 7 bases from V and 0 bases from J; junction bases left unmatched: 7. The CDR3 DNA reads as TGCGCCAGCCATAAAGGGGACAGCTCCTACGAGCAGTACTTC. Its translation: CASHKGDSSYEQYF.

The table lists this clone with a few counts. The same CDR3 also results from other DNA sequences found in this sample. The CDR3 reads CASSLGRNYGYTF. In DNA form, the CDR3 reads TGTGCCAGCAGCTTAGGTCGGAACTATGGCTACACCTTC. V and J are TRBV13 and TRBJ1-2; D is unresolved. The V and J ends lost 0 bases and 2 bases respectively, with 4 bases between them. In germline, CDR1 is PRHDT, CDR2 FYEKMQ (reference sequence). The CDR3 contains 13 residues.

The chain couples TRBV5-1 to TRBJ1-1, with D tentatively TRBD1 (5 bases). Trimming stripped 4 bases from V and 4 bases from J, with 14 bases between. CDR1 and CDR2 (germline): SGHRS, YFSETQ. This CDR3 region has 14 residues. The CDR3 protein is CASSPDGTSTEAFF. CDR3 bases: TGCGCCAGCAGCCCGGACGGGACTAGCACTGAAGCTTTCTTT.

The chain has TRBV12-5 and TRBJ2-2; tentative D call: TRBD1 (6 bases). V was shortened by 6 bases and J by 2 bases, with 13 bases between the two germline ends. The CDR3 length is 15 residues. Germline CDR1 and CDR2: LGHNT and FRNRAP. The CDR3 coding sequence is TGTGCTAGTGGCTACGAGGGACAAAACACCGGGGAGCTGTTTTTT. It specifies CASGYEGQNTGELFF.

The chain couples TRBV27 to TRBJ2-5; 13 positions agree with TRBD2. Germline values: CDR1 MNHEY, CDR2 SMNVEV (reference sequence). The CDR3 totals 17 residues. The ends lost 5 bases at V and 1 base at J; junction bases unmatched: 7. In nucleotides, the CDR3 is TGTGCCAGCAGTCCGACTAGCGGGAGGAGGTCCCAAGAGACCCAGTACTTC. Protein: CASSPTSGRRSQETQYF.

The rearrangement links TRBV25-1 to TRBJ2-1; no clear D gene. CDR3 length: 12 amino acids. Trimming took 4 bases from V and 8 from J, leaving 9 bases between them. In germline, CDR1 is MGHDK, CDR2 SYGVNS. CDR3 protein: CASSGVSYEQFF. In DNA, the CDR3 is TGTGCCAGCAGTGGGGTCAGTTATGAGCAGTTCTTC.

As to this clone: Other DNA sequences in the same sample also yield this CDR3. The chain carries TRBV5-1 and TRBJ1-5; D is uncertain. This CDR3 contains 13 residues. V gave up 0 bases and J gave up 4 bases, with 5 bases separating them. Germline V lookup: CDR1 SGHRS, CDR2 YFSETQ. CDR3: CASSLGLNQPQHF. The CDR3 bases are TGCGCCAGCAGCTTGGGATTAAATCAGCCCCAGCATTTT.

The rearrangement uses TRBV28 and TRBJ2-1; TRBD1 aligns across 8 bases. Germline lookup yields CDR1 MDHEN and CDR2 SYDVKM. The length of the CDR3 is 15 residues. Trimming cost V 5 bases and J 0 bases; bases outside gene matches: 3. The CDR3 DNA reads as TGTGCCAGCAGTGACGGGACAGGCTCCTACAATGAGCAGTTCTTC. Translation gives CASSDGTGSYNEQFF.

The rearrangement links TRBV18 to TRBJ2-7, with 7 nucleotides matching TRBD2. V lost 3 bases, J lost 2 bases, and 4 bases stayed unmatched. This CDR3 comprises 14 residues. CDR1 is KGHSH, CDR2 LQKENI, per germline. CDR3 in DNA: TGTGCCAGCTCACCGGGACTATCAACCTACGAGCAGTACTTC. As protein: CASSPGLSTYEQYF. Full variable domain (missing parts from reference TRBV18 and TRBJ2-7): NAGVMQNPRHLVRRRGQEARLRCSPMKGHSHVYWYRQLPEEGLKFMVYLQKENIIDESGMPKERFSAEFPKEGPSILRIQQVVRGDSAAYFCASSPGLSTYEQYFGPGTRLTVT.

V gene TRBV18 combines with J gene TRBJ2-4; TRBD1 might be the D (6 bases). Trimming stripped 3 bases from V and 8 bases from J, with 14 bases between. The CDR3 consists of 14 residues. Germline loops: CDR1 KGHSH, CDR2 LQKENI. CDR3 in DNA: TGTGCCAGCTCACCTAGCAGGGGTCTTGACATTCAGTACTTC. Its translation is CASSPSRGLDIQYF.

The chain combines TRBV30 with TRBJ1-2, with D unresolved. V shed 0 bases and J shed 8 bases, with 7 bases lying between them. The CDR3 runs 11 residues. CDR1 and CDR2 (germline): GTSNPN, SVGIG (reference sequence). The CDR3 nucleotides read TGTGCCTGGAGTGTAAACCGAGGCTACACCTTC. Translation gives CAWSVNRGYTF.

The CDR3 spells CASSPPRLAGAVDEQFF. CDR3 in DNA: TGTGCCAGCTCACCACCTCGACTAGCGGGAGCTGTGGATGAGCAGTTCTTC. V gene TRBV18 combines with J gene TRBJ2-1; 12 bases map to TRBD2. Looked up from germline, CDR1 is KGHSH and CDR2 is LQKENI. The CDR3 is 17 amino acids. J gave up 8 bases and V 0 bases, and 8 bases lay outside the gene matches.

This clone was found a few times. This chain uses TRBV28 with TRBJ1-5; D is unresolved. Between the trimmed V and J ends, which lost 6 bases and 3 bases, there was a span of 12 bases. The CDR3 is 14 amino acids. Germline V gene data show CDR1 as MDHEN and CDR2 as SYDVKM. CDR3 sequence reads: CASSPGGPNQPQHF. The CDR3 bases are TGTGCCAGCAGCCCAGGAGGCCCCAATCAGCCCCAGCATTTT.